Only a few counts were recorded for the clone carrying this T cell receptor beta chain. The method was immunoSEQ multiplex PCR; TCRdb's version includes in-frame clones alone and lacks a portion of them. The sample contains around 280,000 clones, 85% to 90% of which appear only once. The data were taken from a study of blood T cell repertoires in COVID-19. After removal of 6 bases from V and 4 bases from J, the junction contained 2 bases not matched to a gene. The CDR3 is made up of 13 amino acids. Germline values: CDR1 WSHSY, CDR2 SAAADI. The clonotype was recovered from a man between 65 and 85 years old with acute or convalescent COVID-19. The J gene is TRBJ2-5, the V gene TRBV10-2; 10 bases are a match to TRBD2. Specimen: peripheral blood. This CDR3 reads CASRIAGGETQYF. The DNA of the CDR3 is TGCGCCAGCAGGATAGCGGGAGGAGAGACCCAGTACTTC.